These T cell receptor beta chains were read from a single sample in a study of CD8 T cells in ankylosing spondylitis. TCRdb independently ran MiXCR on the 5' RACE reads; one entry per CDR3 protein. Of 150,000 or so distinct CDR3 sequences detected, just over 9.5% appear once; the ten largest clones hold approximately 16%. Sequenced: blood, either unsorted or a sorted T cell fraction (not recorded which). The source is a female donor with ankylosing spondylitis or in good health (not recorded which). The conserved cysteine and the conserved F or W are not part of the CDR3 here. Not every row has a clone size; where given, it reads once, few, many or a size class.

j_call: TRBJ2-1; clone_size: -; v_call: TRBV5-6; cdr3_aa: ASSFWERELAYNEQF
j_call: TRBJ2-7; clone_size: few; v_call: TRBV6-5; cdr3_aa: ASSYSSFFYEQY
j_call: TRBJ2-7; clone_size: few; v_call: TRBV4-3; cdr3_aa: ASSHLRTGQNEQY
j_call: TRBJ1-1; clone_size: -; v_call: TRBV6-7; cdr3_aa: ASTPRWTEAF
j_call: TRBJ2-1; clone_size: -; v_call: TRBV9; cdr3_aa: ASSVEVSGNNEQF
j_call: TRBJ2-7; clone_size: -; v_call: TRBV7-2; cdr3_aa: ASSLRLTYEQY
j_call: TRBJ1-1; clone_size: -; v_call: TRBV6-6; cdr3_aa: ASSYSLGTAEAF
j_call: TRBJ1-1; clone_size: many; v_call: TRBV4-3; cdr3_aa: ASSQDRTDTEAF
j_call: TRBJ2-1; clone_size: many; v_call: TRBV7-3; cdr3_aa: ASSLLAGGLNEQF
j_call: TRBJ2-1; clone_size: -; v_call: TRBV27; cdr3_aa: ASSPSWTGRSGEQF
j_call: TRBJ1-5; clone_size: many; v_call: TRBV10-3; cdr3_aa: AISTAGGSNQPQH
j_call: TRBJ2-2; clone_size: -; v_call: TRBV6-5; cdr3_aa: ASSYGAGNTGELF
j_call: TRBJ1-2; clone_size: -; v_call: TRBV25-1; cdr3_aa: ASSEWTPAGGYGYT
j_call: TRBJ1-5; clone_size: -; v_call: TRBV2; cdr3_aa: ASRGTDSNQPQH
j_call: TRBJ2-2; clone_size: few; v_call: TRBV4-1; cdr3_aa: ASRPRDSYTGELF
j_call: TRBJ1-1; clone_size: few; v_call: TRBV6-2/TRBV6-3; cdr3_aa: ASSHGGLHTEAF
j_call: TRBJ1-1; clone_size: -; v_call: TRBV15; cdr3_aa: ATTKRIGWDEAF
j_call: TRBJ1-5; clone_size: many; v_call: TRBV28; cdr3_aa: ASSYSNQPQH
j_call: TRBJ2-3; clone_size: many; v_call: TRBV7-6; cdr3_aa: ASSLETTSTDTQY
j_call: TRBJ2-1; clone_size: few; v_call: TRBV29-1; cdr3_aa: SVEAPIQGVVSSGRIDPYNEQF
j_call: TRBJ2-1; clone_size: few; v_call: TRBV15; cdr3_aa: ATRTGDGLVNNEQF
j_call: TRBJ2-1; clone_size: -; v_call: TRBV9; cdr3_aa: ASSVEGLAGEGVYNEQF
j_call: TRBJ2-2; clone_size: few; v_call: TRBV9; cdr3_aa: ASSGRQGFTGELF
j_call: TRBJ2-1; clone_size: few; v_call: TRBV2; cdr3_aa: ASSDPTSGKGGEQF
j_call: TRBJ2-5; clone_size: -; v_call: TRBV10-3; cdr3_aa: AVSNSIQETQY